Sequencing of this TCR beta chain was carried out in a study of lymphopenia after photon versus proton radiotherapy. General observations from the study: Larger post-nadir TCR diversity loss correlated inversely with survival in deceased patients. Under photons, naive T cells and diversity fell while effector/memory populations rose. Oligoclonal CD8+ Temra expansion after nadir drove photon patients' diversity drop.

The CDR3 runs 14 residues. V shed 1 base and J shed 4 bases, with 8 bases lying between them. In germline, CDR1 is SGHDT, CDR2 YYEEEE. For this clone: The antigen is undetermined.

Clones were read by immunoSEQ multiplex PCR, and TCRdb kept only the in-frame ones, dropping some. The sample has around 63,000 clones, 86% seen once. Sequences were derived from peripheral blood, sampled from a patient treated with photon-based radiotherapy. The receptor was derived from a man in his forties or fifties with gastric cancer. This rearrangement joins TRBV5-6 to TRBJ2-2; tentative D call: TRBD2 (6 bases). CDR3 loop: CASSLRRATGELFF. For the CDR3, the DNA is TGTGCCAGCAGCTTGCGGAGGGCCACCGGGGAGCTGTTTTTT.